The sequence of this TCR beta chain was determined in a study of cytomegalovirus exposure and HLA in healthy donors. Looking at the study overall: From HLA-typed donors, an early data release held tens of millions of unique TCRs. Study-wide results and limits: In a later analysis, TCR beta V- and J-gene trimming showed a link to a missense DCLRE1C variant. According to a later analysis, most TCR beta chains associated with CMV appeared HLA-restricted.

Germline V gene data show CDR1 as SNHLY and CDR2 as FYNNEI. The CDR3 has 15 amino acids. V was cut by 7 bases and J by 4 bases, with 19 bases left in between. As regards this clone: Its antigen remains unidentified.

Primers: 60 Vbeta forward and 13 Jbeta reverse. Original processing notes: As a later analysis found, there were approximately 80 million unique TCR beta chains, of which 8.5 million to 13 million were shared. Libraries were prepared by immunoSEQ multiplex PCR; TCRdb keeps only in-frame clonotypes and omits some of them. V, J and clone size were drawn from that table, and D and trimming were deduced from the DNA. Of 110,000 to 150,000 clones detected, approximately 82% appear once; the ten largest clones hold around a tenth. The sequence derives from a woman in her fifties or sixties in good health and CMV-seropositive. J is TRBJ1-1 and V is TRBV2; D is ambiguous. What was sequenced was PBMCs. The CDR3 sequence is CASNSGRHAGTEAFF. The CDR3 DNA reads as TGTGCCAGCAATTCCGGTAGACACGCGGGCACTGAAGCTTTCTTT.